The clone carrying this TCR beta chain was recorded a few times. TCRdb analysed the RACE reads with MiXCR anew, one entry per CDR3 protein. The sample carries around 260,000 distinct CDR3 sequences, about 9% recorded once. The CDR3 consists of 12 residues. The V and J ends lost 7 bases and 14 bases respectively, with 15 bases between them. The germline CDR1 and CDR2 sequences are MGHDK and SYGVNS. This record belongs to a study of human T cells and chemical hapten exposure. Time point here: pre-sensitization, week 0. Treatment defined: therapeutic diphenylcyclopropenone sensitization with weekly scalp DPC. Blood draws preceded each patch test application.

This clonotype originated in a woman aged 40 to 50 with alopecia areata. Some clones in this sample may be carry-over from other donors' samples. The starting material was whole blood, obtained in connection with sensitization to the hapten diphenylcyclopropenone (DPC). The chain uses TRBV25-1 and TRBJ1-6; D is perhaps TRBD1 (5 bases). The CDR3 DNA follows: TGTGCCAGCACCCCCCCAGGAGGGGCCCTCCACTTT. The encoded protein is CASTPPGGALHF.